The 27 T cell receptor beta chains given below trace back to one sample, sequenced in a study of T cell responses to AZD1222 COVID-19 vaccine. Profiled with immunoSEQ multiplex PCR; TCRdb holds only in-frame clones, not every one. The table includes fewer than 70,000 clones, about 80% detected once. This specimen was peripheral blood, taken 28 days after the second AZD1222 dose. These receptors were collected from an adult who received the AZD1222 COVID-19 vaccine.

The chain couples TRBV7-3 to TRBJ2-2; unclear D gene. V was shortened by 5 bases and J by 4 bases, with 14 bases between the two germline ends. Germline V CDR1 and CDR2: SGHTA, FQGTGA. The CDR3 sequence is 15 residues long. CDR3 sequence: CASSLGPKGTGELFF. For the CDR3, the DNA is TGTGCCAGCAGCCTCGGGCCAAAGGGCACCGGGGAGCTGTTTTTT. The whole variable domain, remainder taken from reference TRBV7-3 and TRBJ2-2, is GAGVSQTPSNKVTEKGKYVELRCDPISGHTALYWYRQSLGQGPEFLIYFQGTGAADDSGLPNDRFFAVRPEGSVSTLKIQRTERGDSAVYLCASSLGPKGTGELFFGEGSRLTVL.

The rearrangement joins TRBV5-1 to TRBJ1-2, with 9 bases matching TRBD1. With V trimmed by 0 bases and J by 10 bases, 7 bases remained unmatched. The CDR3 consists of 14 residues. Per germline, CDR1 SGHRS and CDR2 YFSETQ. In DNA form, the CDR3 reads TGCGCCAGCAGCTTGGAGGGACAGGGTTTGCCCTACACCTTC. Protein sequence: CASSLEGQGLPYTF.

The chain combines TRBV24-1 with TRBJ1-3; D is uncertain. The CDR3 consists of 14 residues. The germline gives CDR1 KGHDR, CDR2 SFDVKD. Deletions cut 4 bases from V and 4 bases from J, with 10 bases between. CDR3 in amino acids: CATSDPYDGNTIYF. The DNA for the CDR3 is TGTGCCACCAGTGACCCGTACGACGGAAACACCATATATTTT.

The rearrangement links TRBV7-2 to TRBJ2-4; 8 nucleotides line up with TRBD2. Germline V lookup: CDR1 SGHTA, CDR2 FQGNSA. Trimming took 1 base from V and 0 from J; bases not matched to a gene: 11. The CDR3 sequence is 19 residues long. This CDR3 is CASSLVGGGGRLAKNIQYF. The CDR3 region has the DNA TGTGCCAGCAGCTTAGTCGGTGGCGGGGGGCGGTTAGCCAAAAACATTCAGTACTTC.

The rearrangement links TRBV19 to TRBJ2-7, with a possible D match to TRBD1 (6 bases). Between the trimmed V and J ends, which lost 2 bases and 1 base, there was a span of 6 bases. CDR3 length: 13 residues. The germline V gene has CDR1 LNHDA and CDR2 SQIVND (reference sequence). This CDR3 reads CASSITGSYEQYF. The DNA for the CDR3 is TGTGCCAGTAGTATAACAGGGTCCTACGAGCAGTACTTC. Filled out from reference TRBV19 and TRBJ2-7, the complete variable domain reads DGGITQSPKYLFRKEGQNVTLSCEQNLNHDAMYWYRQDPGQGLRLIYYSQIVNDFQKGDIAEGYSVSREKKESFPLTVTSAQKNPTAFYLCASSITGSYEQYFGPGTRLTVT.

The chain joins TRBV4-3 to TRBJ2-1; 12 bases fit TRBD1. Trimming took 1 base from V and 8 from J; bases not matched to a gene: 6. The CDR3 runs to 16 residues. The V gene's germline CDR1 is LGHNA and CDR2 YSLEER. The CDR3 region has the DNA TGCGCCAGCAGCCAAGTCCCGGGACAGGGGGCGGATGAGCAGTTCTTC. Its protein is CASSQVPGQGADEQFF.

This clone was picked up many times. This rearrangement joins TRBV6-1 to TRBJ2-7, with TRBD2 identical over 11 bases. Germline lookup yields CDR1 MNHNS and CDR2 SASEGT. With V trimmed by 1 base and J by 0 bases, 5 bases remained unmatched. The CDR3 spans 17 residues. In DNA form, the CDR3 reads TGTGCCAGCAGTGAAGTGCCTAGCGGGGGGTTCTCCTACGAGCAGTACTTC. Its protein product is CASSEVPSGGFSYEQYF.

The genes are TRBV27 and TRBJ2-2; 7 bases line up with TRBD2. This CDR3 is built from 16 residues. Losses at the gene ends were 3 bases for V and 6 bases for J; bases not matched to a gene: 10. Germline V CDR1 and CDR2: MNHEY, SMNVEV (reference sequence). CDR3 DNA sequence: TGTGCCAGCAGTTTCCGACTAGCCCGCCTTCCCGGGGAGCTGTTTTTT. This translates into CASSFRLARLPGELFF.

This chain links TRBV18 with TRBJ2-2; 7 bases align to TRBD1. V lost 8 bases and J lost 5; bases outside the gene matches: 17. Per germline, CDR1 KGHSH and CDR2 LQKENI. CDR3 length: 17 residues. CDR3: CASTGVGPPFETGELFF. The CDR3 coding sequence is TGTGCCAGCACAGGGGTTGGCCCACCCTTTGAGACCGGGGAGCTGTTTTTT. Drawing the rest from reference TRBV18 and TRBJ2-2, the complete variable domain is NAGVMQNPRHLVRRRGQEARLRCSPMKGHSHVYWYRQLPEEGLKFMVYLQKENIIDESGMPKERFSAEFPKEGPSILRIQQVVRGDSAAYFCASTGVGPPFETGELFFGEGSRLTVL.

This clone has only one observation. The chain couples TRBV12-3 or TRBV12-4 to TRBJ2-7; 8 bases are a match to TRBD1. The CDR3 extends over 13 amino acids. Trimming took 4 bases from V and 3 from J; bases not matched to a gene: 2. In nucleotides, the CDR3 is TGTGCCAGCAGTTCCGACAGGGGCTACGAGCAGTACTTC. It is translated as CASSSDRGYEQYF.

The chain has TRBV5-4 and TRBJ1-1; D is uncertain. Trimming shortened V by 4 bases and J by 0 bases, and 7 bases separated the two germline ends. The CDR3 is 13 residues long. The germline CDR1 and CDR2 sequences are SGHNT and YYREEE (reference sequence). The DNA for the CDR3 is TGTGCCAGCAGCACACAGATGAACACTGAAGCTTTCTTT. This gives the protein CASSTQMNTEAFF.

The V and J genes are TRBV10-2 and TRBJ1-6; D unclear. The germline V and J ends were trimmed by 0 bases and 3 bases, with 12 bases remaining between them. This CDR3 comprises 17 residues. CDR1 and CDR2 (germline): WSHSY, SAAADI. DNA for the CDR3: TGCGCCAGCAGTGAGTCCCGGGCAGGCAACTATAATTCACCCCTCCACTTT. This codes for CASSESRAGNYNSPLHF.

The genes are TRBV6-1 and TRBJ2-3; 8 bases match TRBD2. Trimming cost V 2 bases and J 0 bases; bases outside gene matches: 10. Per the germline V gene, CDR1 is MNHNS and CDR2 is SASEGT. This CDR3 spans 18 amino acids. In DNA, the CDR3 is TGTGCCAGCAGTGAATGGGGCCGTCGGGGGGGAAGCACAGATACGCAGTATTTT. Residues: CASSEWGRRGGSTDTQYF.

V and J are TRBV27 and TRBJ1-1, with a weak D call TRBD1 (5 bases). The V and J ends lost 3 bases and 4 bases respectively, with 9 bases between them. Germline assignment: CDR1 MNHEY and CDR2 SMNVEV (reference sequence). The CDR3 has 13 residues. CDR3 bases: TGTGCCAGCAGTTTGGGGGTGGGCACTGAAGCTTTCTTT. It specifies CASSLGVGTEAFF.

The genes are TRBV13 and TRBJ2-7; D unresolved. Trimming shortened V by 0 bases and J by 5 bases, and 5 bases separated the two germline ends. Germline CDR1 and CDR2: PRHDT and FYEKMQ (reference sequence). This CDR3 comprises 12 residues. CDR3 protein: CASSLGGDEQYF. The CDR3 coding sequence is TGTGCCAGCAGCTTAGGAGGAGACGAGCAGTACTTC.

The chain employs TRBV2 and TRBJ2-3, with D tentatively TRBD1 or TRBD2 (5 bases each). Looked up from germline, CDR1 is SNHLY and CDR2 is FYNNEI. Trimming took off 7 bases at V and 8 bases at J, with 19 bases between the two ends. This CDR3 has 14 amino acids. The CDR3 reads CASKPVEGIITQYF. The CDR3 nucleotides read TGTGCCAGCAAACCCGTAGAGGGGATCATTACGCAGTATTTT. Looking up the rest from reference TRBV2 and TRBJ2-3 gives the full variable domain: EPEVTQTPSHQVTQMGQEVILRCVPISNHLYFYWYRQILGQKVEFLVSFYNNEISEKSEIFDDQFSVERPDGSNFTLKIRSTKLEDSAMYFCASKPVEGIITQYFGPGTRLTVL.

The CDR3 here is CASSLPTGEQYF. In DNA form, the CDR3 reads TGTGCCAGCAGCCTCCCGACGGGCGAGCAGTACTTC. The chain couples TRBV7-9 to TRBJ2-7, with D uncertain. Germline V gives CDR1 SEHNR, CDR2 FQNEAQ (reference sequence). The CDR3 has 12 amino acids. Trimming took off 5 bases at V and 6 bases at J, with 11 bases between the two ends.

The chain couples TRBV29-1 to TRBJ1-1, with 12 bases lining up with TRBD1. After removal of 7 bases from V and 1 base from J, the junction contained 1 base not matched to a gene. This CDR3 is built from 13 residues. Germline lookup yields CDR1 SQVTM and CDR2 ANQGSEA. The chain's CDR3 is CSGGQGANTEAFF. For the CDR3, the DNA is TGCAGCGGGGGACAGGGGGCGAACACTGAAGCTTTCTTT.

This clone was picked up a small number of times. Here the CDR3 DNA reads TGTGCCAGCAGCGTAGGGGATGGGTGGCAAGAGACCCAGTACTTC. This translates into CASSVGDGWQETQYF. This chain connects TRBV9 to TRBJ2-5; D gene uncertain. Germline V gene lookup returns CDR1 SGDLS and CDR2 YYNGEE. The CDR3 sequence is 15 residues long. V was pared by 0 bases and J by 2 bases, with 11 bases between. Variable domain in full (rest from reference TRBV9 and TRBJ2-5): DSGVTQTPKHLITATGQRVTLRCSPRSGDLSVYWYQQSLDQGLQFLIQYYNGEERAKGNILERFSAQQFPDLHSELNLSSLELGDSALYFCASSVGDGWQETQYFGPGTRLLVL.

CDR3 nucleotides: TGCGCCAGCAGTGAGTCAGGACACACTGAAGCTTTCTTT. It yields the protein CASSESGHTEAFF. The chain couples TRBV10-1 to TRBJ1-1; D is unclear. Trimming removed 0 bases from V and 3 bases from J, with 5 bases in between. This CDR3 contains 13 residues. Germline V gene lookup returns CDR1 WNHNN and CDR2 SYGVQD (reference sequence).

The rearrangement uses TRBV7-9 and TRBJ2-7; 11 nucleotides align to TRBD1. CDR1 and CDR2 from the germline V gene are SEHNR and FQNEAQ (reference sequence). The CDR3 loop spans 13 amino acids. Trimming cost V 8 bases and J 3 bases; bases outside gene matches: 3. The CDR3 is CASRGTGGYEQYF. In DNA form, the CDR3 reads TGTGCCAGCCGCGGGACAGGGGGCTACGAGCAGTACTTC.

The gene calls are TRBV5-4 and TRBJ2-1, with D maybe TRBD1 (5 bases). The germline V gene encodes CDR1 SGHNT and CDR2 YYREEE (reference sequence). V was pared by 0 bases and J by 8 bases, with 15 bases between. The CDR3 totals 15 residues. CDR3 coding DNA: TGTGCCAGCAGCTTGGAGCCAGGGTTCGAGGATGAGCAGTTCTTC. This sequence encodes CASSLEPGFEDEQFF.

The chain carries TRBV18 and TRBJ1-6; TRBD1 matches 9 bases. Germline V lookup: CDR1 KGHSH, CDR2 LQKENI. J lost 7 bases, V lost 4 bases, and 5 bases had no gene match. The CDR3 extends over 15 amino acids. The CDR3 protein is CASSQAGQGNSPLHF. CDR3 bases: TGTGCCAGCTCACAGGCAGGACAGGGGAATTCACCCCTCCACTTT.

The chain couples TRBV29-1 to TRBJ2-1, with D perhaps being TRBD1 or TRBD2 (7 bases each). Germline CDR1 reads SQVTM; CDR2 reads ANQGSEA. The CDR3 loop spans 13 amino acids. V was shortened by 7 bases and J by 5 bases, with 15 bases between the two germline ends. The CDR3 reads CSAGGGTDNEQFF. The CDR3 coding sequence is TGCAGCGCTGGGGGGGGGACAGACAATGAGCAGTTCTTC.

The chain is built from TRBV5-4 and TRBJ1-1, with a weak D call TRBD1 (5 bases). Per the germline V gene, CDR1 is SGHNT and CDR2 is YYREEE (reference sequence). Trimming removed 4 bases from V and 2 bases from J, with 9 bases in between. This CDR3 is built from 13 residues. The CDR3 coding sequence is TGTGCCAGCAGCCCGGGACTTAACACTGAAGCTTTCTTT. Its protein product is CASSPGLNTEAFF.

The V call is TRBV14, the J call TRBJ1-3; 7 nucleotides match TRBD1. With V trimmed by 3 bases and J by 0 bases, 5 bases remained unmatched. This CDR3 contains 16 residues. Germline V gives CDR1 SGHDN, CDR2 FVKESK. The DNA of the CDR3 is TGTGCCAGCAGCCAGGACAGGCCAATCTCTGGAAACACCATATATTTT. Residues: CASSQDRPISGNTIYF.

The chain employs TRBV11-2 and TRBJ1-2, with 7 bases aligning to TRBD1. The CDR3 totals 16 residues. The germline gives CDR1 SGHAT, CDR2 FQNNGV. J was trimmed by 4 bases and V by 6 bases; bases with no gene match: 14. CDR3 DNA sequence: TGTGCCAGCAGTTCCATTAAGACAGGGCAAGGCTATGGCTACACCTTC. This codes for CASSSIKTGQGYGYTF.